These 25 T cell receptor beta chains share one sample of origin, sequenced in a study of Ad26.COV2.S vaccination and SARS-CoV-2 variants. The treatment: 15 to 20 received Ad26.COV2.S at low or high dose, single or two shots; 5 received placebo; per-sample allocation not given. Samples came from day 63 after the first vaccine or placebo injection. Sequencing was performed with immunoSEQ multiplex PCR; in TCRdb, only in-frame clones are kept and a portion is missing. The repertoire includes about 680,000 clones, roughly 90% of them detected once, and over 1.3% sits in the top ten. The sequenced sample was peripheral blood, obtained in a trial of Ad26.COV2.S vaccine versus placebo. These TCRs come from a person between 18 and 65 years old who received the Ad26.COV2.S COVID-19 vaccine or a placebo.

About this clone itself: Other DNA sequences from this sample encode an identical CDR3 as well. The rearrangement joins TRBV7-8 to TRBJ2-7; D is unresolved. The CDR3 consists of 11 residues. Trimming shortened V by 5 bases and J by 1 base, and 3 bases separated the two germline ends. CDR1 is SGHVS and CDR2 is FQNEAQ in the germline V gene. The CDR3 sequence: CASSLSYEQYF. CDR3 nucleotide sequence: TGTGCCAGCAGCCTTTCCTACGAGCAGTACTTC.

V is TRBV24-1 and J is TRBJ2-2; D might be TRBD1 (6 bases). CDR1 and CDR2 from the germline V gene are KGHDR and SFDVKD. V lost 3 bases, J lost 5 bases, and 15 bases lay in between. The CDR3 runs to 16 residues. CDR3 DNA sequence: TGTGCCACCAGTGATAACTCACAGGGTCTTACCGGGGAGCTGTTTTTT. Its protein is CATSDNSQGLTGELFF.

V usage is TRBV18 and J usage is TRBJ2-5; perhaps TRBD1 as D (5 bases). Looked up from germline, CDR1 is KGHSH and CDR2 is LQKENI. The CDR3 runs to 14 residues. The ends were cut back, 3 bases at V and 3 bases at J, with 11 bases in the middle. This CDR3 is CASSPPGREETQYF. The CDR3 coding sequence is TGTGCCAGCTCACCGCCTGGCAGGGAAGAGACCCAGTACTTC.

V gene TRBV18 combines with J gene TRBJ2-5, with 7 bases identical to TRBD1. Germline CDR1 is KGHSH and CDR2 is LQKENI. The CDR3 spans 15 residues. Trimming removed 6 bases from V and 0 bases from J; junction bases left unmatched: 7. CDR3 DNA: TGTGCCAGCTCGTCACAGGGGATCCACCAAGAGACCCAGTACTTC. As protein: CASSSQGIHQETQYF.

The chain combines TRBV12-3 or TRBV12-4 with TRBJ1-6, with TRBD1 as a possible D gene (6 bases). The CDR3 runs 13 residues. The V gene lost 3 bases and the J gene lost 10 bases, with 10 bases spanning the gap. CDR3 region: CASSFSQGSPLHF. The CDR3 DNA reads TGTGCCAGCAGTTTTAGCCAGGGGTCACCCCTCCACTTT.

CDR3 region: CASSPGTLLDTQYF. The CDR3, as DNA: TGTGCCAGCTCACCGGGGACTTTACTAGATACGCAGTATTTT. The chain has TRBV18 and TRBJ2-3; a weak D match, TRBD2 (6 bases). In germline, CDR1 is KGHSH, CDR2 LQKENI. The CDR3 totals 14 residues. With 3 bases removed from V and 5 bases from J, the gap between germline ends came to 12 bases. Full variable domain (outside the CDR3, taken from reference TRBV18 and TRBJ2-3): NAGVMQNPRHLVRRRGQEARLRCSPMKGHSHVYWYRQLPEEGLKFMVYLQKENIIDESGMPKERFSAEFPKEGPSILRIQQVVRGDSAAYFCASSPGTLLDTQYFGPGTRLTVL.

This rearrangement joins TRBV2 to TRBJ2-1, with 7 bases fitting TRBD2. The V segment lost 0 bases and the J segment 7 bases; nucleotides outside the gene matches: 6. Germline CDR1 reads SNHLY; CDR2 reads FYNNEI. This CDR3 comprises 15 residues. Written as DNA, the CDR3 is TGTGCCAGCAGTGAAGCGAAAGCGGGAAGGAATGAGCAGTTCTTC. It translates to CASSEAKAGRNEQFF.

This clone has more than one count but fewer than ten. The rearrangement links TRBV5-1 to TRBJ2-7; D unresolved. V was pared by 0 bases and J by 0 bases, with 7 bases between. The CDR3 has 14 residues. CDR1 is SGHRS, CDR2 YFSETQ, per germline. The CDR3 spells CASSLDTPSYEQYF. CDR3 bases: TGCGCCAGCAGCTTGGACACTCCCTCCTACGAGCAGTACTTC.

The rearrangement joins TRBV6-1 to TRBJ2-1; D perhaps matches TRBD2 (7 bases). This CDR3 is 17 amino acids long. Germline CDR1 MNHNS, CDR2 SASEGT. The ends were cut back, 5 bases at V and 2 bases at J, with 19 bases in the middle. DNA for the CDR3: TGTGCCAGCAGTAAAGGGGAGGGGGGGGCCCCCTACAATGAGCAGTTCTTC. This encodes CASSKGEGGAPYNEQFF.

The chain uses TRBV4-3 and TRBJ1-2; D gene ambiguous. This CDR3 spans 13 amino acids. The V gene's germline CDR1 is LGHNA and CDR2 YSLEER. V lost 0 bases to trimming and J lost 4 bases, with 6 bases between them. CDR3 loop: CASSQDEGYGYTF. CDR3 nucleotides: TGCGCCAGCAGCCAAGATGAGGGCTATGGCTACACCTTC.

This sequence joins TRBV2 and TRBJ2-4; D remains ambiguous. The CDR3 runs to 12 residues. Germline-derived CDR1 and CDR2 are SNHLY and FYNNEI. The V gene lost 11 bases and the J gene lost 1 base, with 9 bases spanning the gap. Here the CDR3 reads CASERAKNIQYF. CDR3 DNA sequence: TGTGCCTCGGAAAGGGCCAAAAACATTCAGTACTTC.

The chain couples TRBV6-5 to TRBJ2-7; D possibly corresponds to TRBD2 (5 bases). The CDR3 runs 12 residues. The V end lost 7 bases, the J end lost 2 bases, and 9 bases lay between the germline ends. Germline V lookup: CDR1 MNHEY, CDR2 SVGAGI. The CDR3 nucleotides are TGTGCCAGCAAGGGAGAAACCTACGAGCAGTACTTC. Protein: CASKGETYEQYF.

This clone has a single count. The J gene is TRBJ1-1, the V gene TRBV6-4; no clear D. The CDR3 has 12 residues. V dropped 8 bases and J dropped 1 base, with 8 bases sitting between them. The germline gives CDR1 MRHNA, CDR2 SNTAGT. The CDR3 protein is CASSHGNTEAFF. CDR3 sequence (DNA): TGTGCCAGCTCTCACGGGAACACTGAAGCTTTCTTT.

The CDR3 DNA sequence: TGTGCCACCAGTGATGTCTATACGCAGTATTTT. As protein: CATSDVYTQYF. V gene TRBV24-1 combines with J gene TRBJ2-3; D remains unclear. This CDR3 has 11 residues. V lost 3 bases to trimming and J lost 7 bases, with 4 bases between them. CDR1 and CDR2 (germline): KGHDR, SFDVKD.

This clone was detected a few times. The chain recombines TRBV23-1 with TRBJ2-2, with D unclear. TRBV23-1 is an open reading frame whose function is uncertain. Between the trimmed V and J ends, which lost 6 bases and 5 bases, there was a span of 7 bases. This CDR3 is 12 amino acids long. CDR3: CASRRRTGELFF. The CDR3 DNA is TGCGCCAGCAGGAGGCGGACCGGGGAGCTGTTTTTT.

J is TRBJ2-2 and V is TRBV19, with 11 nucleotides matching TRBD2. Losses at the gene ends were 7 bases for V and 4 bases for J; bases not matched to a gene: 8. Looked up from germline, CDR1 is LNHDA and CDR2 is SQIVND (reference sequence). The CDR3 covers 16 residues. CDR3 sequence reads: CASNPDSGRVTGELFF. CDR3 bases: TGTGCCAGTAATCCCGATAGCGGGAGGGTCACCGGGGAGCTGTTTTTT.

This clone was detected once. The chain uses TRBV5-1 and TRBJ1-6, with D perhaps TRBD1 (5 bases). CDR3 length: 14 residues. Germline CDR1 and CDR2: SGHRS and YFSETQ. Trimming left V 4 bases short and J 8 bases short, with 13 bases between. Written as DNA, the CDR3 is TGCGCCAGCAGCCGAGGGGCGTTGGATTCACCCCTCCACTTT. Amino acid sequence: CASSRGALDSPLHF. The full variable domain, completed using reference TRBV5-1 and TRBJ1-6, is KAGVTQTPRYLIKTRGQQVTLSCSPISGHRSVSWYQQTPGQGLQFLFEYFSETQRNKGNFPGRFSGRQFSNSRSEMNVSTLELGDSALYLCASSRGALDSPLHFGNGTRLTVT.

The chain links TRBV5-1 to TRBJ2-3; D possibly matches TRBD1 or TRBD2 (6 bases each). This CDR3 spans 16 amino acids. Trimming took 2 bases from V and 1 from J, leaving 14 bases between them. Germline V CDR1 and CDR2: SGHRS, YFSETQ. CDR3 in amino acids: CASSLSSGAGTDTQYF. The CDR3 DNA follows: TGCGCCAGCAGCTTATCATCGGGGGCAGGCACAGATACGCAGTATTTT.

This CDR3 is CASRAGVSGNTIYF. Written as DNA, the CDR3 is TGTGCCAGCCGGGCAGGGGTCTCTGGAAACACCATATATTTT. V gene TRBV18 combines with J gene TRBJ1-3, with TRBD1 as a possible D gene (6 bases). The V gene lost 8 bases and the J gene lost 0 bases, with 11 bases spanning the gap. CDR3 length: 14 amino acids. Germline V gives CDR1 KGHSH, CDR2 LQKENI. The variable domain in full, with the rest retrieved from reference TRBV18 and TRBJ1-3, is NAGVMQNPRHLVRRRGQEARLRCSPMKGHSHVYWYRQLPEEGLKFMVYLQKENIIDESGMPKERFSAEFPKEGPSILRIQQVVRGDSAAYFCASRAGVSGNTIYFGEGSWLTVV.

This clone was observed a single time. The CDR3 DNA is TGTGCCAGCAGCCGACAGGGGGCTTATTCACCCCTCCACTTT. Translation gives CASSRQGAYSPLHF. The chain combines TRBV14 with TRBJ1-6; TRBD1 matches 10 bases. The germline V gene has CDR1 SGHDN and CDR2 FVKESK. CDR3 length: 14 amino acids. J lost 8 bases, V lost 4 bases, and 2 bases had no gene match. Based on the CDR3 plus reference TRBV14 and TRBJ1-6, the full variable domain is EAGVTQFPSHSVIEKGQTVTLRCDPISGHDNLYWYRRVMGKEIKFLLHFVKESKQDESGMPNNRFLAERTGGTYSTLKVQPAELEDSGVYFCASSRQGAYSPLHFGNGTRLTVT.

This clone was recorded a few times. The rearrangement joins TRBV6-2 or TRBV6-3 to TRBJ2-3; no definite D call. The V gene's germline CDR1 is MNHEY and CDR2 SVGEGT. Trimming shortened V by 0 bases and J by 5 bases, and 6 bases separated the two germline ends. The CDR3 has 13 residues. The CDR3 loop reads CASSYSPLDTQYF. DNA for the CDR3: TGTGCCAGCAGTTACTCCCCTCTAGATACGCAGTATTTT.

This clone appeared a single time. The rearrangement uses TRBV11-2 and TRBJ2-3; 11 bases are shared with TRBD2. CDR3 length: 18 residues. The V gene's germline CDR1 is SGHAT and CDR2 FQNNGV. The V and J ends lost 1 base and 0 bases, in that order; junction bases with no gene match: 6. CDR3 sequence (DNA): TGTGCCAGCAGCTTAGGGCTAGCGGGAGGTCCTAGCACAGATACGCAGTATTTT. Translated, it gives CASSLGLAGGPSTDTQYF.

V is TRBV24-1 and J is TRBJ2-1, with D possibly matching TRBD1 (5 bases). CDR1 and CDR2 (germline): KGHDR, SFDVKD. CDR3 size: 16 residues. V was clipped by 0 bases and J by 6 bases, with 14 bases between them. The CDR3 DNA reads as TGTGCCACCAGTGATTTGTCTTCAGGGTCCCTCAATGAGCAGTTCTTC. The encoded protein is CATSDLSSGSLNEQFF.

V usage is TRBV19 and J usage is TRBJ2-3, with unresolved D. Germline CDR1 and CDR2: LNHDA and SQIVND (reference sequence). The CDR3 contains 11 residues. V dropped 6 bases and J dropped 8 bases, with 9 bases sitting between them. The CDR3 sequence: CASRGISTQYF. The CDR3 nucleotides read TGTGCCAGTAGGGGGATAAGTACGCAGTATTTT.

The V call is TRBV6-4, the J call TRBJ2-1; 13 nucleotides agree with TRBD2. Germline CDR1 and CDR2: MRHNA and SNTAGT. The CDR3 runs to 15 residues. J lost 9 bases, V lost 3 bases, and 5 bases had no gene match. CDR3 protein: CASSETGLAGSEQFF. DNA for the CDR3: TGTGCCAGCAGTGAGACGGGACTAGCGGGAAGTGAGCAGTTCTTC.